This T cell receptor (beta chain) emerged from a study of T cells expressing NK-cell markers. Study-level information: It was sorted CD3+CD56-NKG2C+, CD3+CD56+NKG2C- and CD3+CD56+NKG2C+ T cells that provided the TCR beta repertoires.

Concerning this clonotype: Antigen: not known.

The study, taken as a whole, reports: Dominance of the CD3+CD56-NKG2C+ fraction by these clonotypes also held in several donors.

The CDR3 extends over 16 amino acids. In germline, CDR1 is SGHVS, CDR2 FQNEAQ. As the method of synthesis, 5'RACE template switching with UMIs yielded TCR beta cDNA. TCRdb reprocessed the 5' RACE reads and reports one entry per CDR3 protein, with no DNA. Its table lists about half a million distinct CDR3 sequences. The V gene is TRBV7-8, the J gene TRBJ1-4; the D gene TCRdb calls, TRBD1, cannot be checked with no DNA. This receptor was obtained from a woman between 45 and 65 years old in good health. Source material: blood T cells: a sorted CD56 or NKG2C T cell subset, CD4+ or CD8+ T cells, or bulk PBMC T cells (not recorded which). CDR3 sequence reads: CASSSVRTRVNEKLFF.